These 3 T cell receptor beta chains share one sample of origin, sequenced in a study of blood T cells in healthy people across ages. It was with a sample-barcoded 5' primer and a J-beta primer mix that a second PCR of roughly 7 to 12 cycles was run. TCRdb reanalysed the 5' RACE reads using MiXCR and keeps one entry per CDR3 protein. The table includes roughly 2 million distinct CDR3 sequences, 40% to 55% detected once. The sequencing sample was made of blood. These receptors were obtained from a woman in her thirties or forties in good health.

This clonotype appeared many times. V is TRBV12-3 or TRBV12-4 and J is TRBJ1-2; the D gene is possibly TRBD1 (6 bases). The germline V and J ends were trimmed by 5 bases and 8 bases, with 9 bases remaining between them. This CDR3 contains 11 residues. CDR3 residues: CASSRGGGYTF. The CDR3 nucleotides read TGTGCCAGCAGTCGAGGGGGGGGCTACACCTTC.

To note about this clonotype: The junction does not match germline at one end; this may be a read error. The chain uses TRBV4-3 and TRBJ1-2, with TRBD1 matching over 8 bases. CDR3 length: 15 amino acids. CDR1 and CDR2 from the germline V gene are LGHNA and YSLEER. As DNA, the CDR3 is TGCGCCAGCAGCCAAGGAGGACAGGGTACCTATGGTTACACCTTC. This encodes CASSQGGQGTYGYTF.

Details on this clonotype: One end of the junction does not line up with germline, which may come from a read error. The chain employs TRBV4-3 and TRBJ2-1, with D maybe TRBD1 (5 bases). The CDR3 spans 20 residues. CDR1 and CDR2 from the germline V gene are LGHNA and YSLEER. The CDR3 DNA reads TGCGCCAGCAGCCAAGGATCGAGACAGTCTTTTCTTAGCTCCTACAATCAGCAGTTCTTC. Its protein is CASSQGSRQSFLSSYNQQFF.